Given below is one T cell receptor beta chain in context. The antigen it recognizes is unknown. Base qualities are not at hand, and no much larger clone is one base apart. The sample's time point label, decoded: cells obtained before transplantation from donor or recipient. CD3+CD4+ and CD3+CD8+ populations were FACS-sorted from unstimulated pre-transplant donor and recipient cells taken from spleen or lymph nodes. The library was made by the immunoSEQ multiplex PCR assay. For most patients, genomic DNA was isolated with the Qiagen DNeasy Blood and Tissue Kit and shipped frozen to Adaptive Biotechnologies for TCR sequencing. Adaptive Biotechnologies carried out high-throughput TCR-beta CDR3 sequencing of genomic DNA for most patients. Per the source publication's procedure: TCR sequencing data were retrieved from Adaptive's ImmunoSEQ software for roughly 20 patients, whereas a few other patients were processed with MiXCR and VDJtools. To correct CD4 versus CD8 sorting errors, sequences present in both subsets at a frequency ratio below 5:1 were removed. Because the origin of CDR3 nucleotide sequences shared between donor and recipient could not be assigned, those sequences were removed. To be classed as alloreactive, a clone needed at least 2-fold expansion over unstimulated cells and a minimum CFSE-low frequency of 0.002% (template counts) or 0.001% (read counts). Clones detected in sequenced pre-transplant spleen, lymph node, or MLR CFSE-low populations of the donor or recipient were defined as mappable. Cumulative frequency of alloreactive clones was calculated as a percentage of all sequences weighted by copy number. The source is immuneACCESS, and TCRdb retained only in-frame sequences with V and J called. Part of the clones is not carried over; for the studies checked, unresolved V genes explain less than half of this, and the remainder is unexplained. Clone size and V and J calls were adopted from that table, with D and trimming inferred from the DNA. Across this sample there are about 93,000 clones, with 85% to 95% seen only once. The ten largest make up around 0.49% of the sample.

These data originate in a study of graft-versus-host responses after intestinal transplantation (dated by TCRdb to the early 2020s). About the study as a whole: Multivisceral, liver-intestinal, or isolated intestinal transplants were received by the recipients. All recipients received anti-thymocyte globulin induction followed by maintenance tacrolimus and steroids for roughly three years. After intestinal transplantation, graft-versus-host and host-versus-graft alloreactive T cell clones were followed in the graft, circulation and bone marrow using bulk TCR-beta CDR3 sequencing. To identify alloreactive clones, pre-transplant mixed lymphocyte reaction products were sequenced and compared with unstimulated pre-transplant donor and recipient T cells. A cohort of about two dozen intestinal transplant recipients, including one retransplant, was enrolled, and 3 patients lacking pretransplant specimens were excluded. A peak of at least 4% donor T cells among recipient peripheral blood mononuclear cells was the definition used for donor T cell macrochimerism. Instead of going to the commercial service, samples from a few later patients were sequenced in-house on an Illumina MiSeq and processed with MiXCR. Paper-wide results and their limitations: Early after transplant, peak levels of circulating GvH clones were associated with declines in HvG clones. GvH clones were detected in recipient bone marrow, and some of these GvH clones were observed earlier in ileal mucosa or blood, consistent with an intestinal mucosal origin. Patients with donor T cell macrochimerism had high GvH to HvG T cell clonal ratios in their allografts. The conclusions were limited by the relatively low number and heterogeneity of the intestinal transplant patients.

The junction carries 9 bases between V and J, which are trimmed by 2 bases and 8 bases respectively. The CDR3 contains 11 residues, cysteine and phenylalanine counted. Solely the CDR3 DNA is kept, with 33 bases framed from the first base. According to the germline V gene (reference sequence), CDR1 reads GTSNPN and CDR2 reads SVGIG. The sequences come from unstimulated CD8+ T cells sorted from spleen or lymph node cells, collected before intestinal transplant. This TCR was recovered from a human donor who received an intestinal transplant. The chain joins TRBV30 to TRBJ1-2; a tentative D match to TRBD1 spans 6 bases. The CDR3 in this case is CAWSRGGGYTF. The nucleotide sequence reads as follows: TGTGCCTGGAGTAGGGGGGGAGGCTACACCTTC.